The text below deals with one T cell receptor beta chain. Its antigen is not identified. The V end was cut by 0 bases, the J end by 6 bases, with 9 bases between. CDR1 LGHNA and CDR2 YNFKEQ come from the germline V gene. CDR3 length: 13 amino acids. This record comes from a study of graft-versus-host responses after intestinal transplantation. Across the study: Isolated intestinal, liver-intestinal, or multivisceral transplants had been given to the recipients.

The assay was immunoSEQ multiplex PCR, and TCRdb's table has in-frame clones only and misses some. The data show 90,000 or so clones, with 82% seen just once and approximately 0.84% held by the top ten. J is TRBJ2-7 and V is TRBV4-2; D remains unclear. The specimen comprised unstimulated CD4+ T cells sorted from spleen or lymph node cells, sampled before intestinal transplant. This TCR was sampled from a human donor who received an intestinal transplant. The CDR3 protein is CASSQEAQSEQYF. The DNA for the CDR3 is TGTGCCAGCAGCCAAGAGGCACAGAGCGAGCAGTACTTC.